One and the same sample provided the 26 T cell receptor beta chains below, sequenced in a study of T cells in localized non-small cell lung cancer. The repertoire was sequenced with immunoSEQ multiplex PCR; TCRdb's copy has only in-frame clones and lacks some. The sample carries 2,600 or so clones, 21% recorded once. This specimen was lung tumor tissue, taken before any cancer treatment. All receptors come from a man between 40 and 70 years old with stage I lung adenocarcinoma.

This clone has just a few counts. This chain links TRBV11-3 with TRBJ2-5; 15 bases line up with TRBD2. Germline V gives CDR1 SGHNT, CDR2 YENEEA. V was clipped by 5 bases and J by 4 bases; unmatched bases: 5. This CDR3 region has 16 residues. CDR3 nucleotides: TGTGCCAGCAGCCTCCAGGGACTAGCGGGGGGAGAGACCCAGTACTTC. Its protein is CASSLQGLAGGETQYF.

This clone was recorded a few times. Here the CDR3 DNA reads TGTGCCAGCAGCCCCGGGGGTCGGCGAGAGACCCAGTACTTC. It codes for CASSPGGRRETQYF. The chain employs TRBV11-3 and TRBJ2-5; D might be TRBD2 (6 bases). The CDR3 spans 14 residues. CDR1 is SGHNT and CDR2 is YENEEA in the germline V gene. V gave up 5 bases and J gave up 4 bases, with 14 bases separating them.

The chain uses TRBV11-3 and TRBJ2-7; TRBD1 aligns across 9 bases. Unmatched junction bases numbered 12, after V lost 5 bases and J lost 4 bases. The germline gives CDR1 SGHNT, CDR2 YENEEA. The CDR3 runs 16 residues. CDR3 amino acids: CASSQKSGQGHYEQYF. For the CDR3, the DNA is TGTGCCAGCAGCCAAAAGTCGGGACAGGGACATTACGAGCAGTACTTC.

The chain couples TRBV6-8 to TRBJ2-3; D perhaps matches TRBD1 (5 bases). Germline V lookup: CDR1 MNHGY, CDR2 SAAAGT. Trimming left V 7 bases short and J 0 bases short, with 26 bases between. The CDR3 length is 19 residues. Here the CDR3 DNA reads TGTGCCAGCACCCCGCTGTTTAAGGGGAACCGCTCTAGCACAGATACGCAGTATTTT. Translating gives CASTPLFKGNRSSTDTQYF.

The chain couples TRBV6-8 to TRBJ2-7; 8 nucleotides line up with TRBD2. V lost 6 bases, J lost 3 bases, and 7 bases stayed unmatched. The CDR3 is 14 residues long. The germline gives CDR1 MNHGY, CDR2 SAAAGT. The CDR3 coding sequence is TGTGCCAGCAGCCCCCGGGGGGGGAGCTACGAGCAGTACTTC. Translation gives CASSPRGGSYEQYF.

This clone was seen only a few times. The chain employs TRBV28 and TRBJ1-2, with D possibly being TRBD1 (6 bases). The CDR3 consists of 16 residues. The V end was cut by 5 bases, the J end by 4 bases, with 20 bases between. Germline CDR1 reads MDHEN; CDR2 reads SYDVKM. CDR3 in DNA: TGTGCCAGCAGTGGACACGACGGGGACATTTTCTATGGCTACACCTTC. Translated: CASSGHDGDIFYGYTF.

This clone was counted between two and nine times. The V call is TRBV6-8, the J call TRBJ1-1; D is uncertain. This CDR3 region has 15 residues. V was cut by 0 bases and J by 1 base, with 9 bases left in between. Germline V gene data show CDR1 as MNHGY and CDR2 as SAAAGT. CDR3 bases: TGTGCCAGCAGTTACTCGACCAGGTCGAACACTGAAGCTTTCTTT. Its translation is CASSYSTRSNTEAFF.

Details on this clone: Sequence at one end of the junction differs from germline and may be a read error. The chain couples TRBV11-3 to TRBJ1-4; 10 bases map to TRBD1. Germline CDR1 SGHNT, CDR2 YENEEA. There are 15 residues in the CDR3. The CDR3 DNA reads TGTGCCAGCAGCTTGGCCCGGGACAGGGGATTCCGAAGGGGGTTT. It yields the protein CASSLARDRGFRRGF.

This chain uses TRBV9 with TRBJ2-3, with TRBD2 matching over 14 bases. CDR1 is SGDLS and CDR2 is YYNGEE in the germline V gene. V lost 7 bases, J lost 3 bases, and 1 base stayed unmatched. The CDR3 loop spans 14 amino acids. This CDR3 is CASGTSGSTDTQYF. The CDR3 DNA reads TGTGCCAGCGGGACTAGCGGGAGTACAGATACGCAGTATTTT.

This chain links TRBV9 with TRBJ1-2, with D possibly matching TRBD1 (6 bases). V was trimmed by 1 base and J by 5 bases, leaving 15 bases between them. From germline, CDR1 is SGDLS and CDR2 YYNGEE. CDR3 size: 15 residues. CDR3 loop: CASSVQTGTTYGYTF. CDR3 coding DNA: TGTGCCAGCAGCGTACAAACCGGGACAACTTATGGCTACACCTTC.

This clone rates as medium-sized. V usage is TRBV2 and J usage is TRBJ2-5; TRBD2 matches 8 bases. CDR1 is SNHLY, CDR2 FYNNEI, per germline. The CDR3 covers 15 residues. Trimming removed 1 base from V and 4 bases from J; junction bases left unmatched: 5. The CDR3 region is CASSEGGAGGETQYF. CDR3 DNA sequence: TGTGCCAGCAGTGAAGGAGGGGCGGGGGGAGAGACCCAGTACTTC. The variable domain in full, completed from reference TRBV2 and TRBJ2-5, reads EPEVTQTPSHQVTQMGQEVILRCVPISNHLYFYWYRQILGQKVEFLVSFYNNEISEKSEIFDDQFSVERPDGSNFTLKIRSTKLEDSAMYFCASSEGGAGGETQYFGPGTRLLVL.

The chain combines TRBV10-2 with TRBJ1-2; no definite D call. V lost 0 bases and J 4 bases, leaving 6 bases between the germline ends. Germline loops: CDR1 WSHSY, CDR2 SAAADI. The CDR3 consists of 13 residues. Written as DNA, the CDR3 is TGCGCCAGCAGTGAGTCAGGCCTCTATGGCTACACCTTC. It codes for CASSESGLYGYTF.

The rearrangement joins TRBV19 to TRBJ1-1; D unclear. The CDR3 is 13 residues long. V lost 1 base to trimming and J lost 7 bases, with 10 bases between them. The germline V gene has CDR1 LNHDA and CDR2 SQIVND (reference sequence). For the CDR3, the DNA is TGTGCCAGTAGTATAGGGACCTCCGTTGAAGCTTTCTTT. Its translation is CASSIGTSVEAFF.

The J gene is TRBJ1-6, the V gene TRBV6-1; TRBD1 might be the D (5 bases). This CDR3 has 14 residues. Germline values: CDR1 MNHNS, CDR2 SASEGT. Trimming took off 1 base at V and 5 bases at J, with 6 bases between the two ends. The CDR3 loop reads CASSEVQDNSPLHF. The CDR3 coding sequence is TGTGCCAGCAGTGAAGTACAGGATAATTCACCCCTCCACTTT.

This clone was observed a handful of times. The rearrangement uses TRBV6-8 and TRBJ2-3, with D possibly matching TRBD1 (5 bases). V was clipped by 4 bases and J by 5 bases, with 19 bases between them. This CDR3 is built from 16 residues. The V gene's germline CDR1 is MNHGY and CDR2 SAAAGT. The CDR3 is CASSFWGGRVGDTQYF. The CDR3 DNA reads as TGTGCCAGCAGTTTTTGGGGCGGCAGAGTCGGAGATACGCAGTATTTT.

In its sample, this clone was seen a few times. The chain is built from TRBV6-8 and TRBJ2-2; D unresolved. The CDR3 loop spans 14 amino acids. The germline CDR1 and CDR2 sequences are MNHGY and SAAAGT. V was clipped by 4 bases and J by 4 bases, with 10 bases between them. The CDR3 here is CASSFSPFTGELFF. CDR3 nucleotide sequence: TGTGCCAGCAGTTTTAGTCCTTTCACCGGGGAGCTGTTTTTT.

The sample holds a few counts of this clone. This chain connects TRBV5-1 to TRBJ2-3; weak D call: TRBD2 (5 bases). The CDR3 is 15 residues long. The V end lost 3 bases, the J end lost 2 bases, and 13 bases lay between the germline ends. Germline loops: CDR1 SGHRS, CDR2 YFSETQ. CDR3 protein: CASSSTSGDTDTQYF. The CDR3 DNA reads TGCGCCAGCAGCTCAACGAGCGGTGACACAGATACGCAGTATTTT.

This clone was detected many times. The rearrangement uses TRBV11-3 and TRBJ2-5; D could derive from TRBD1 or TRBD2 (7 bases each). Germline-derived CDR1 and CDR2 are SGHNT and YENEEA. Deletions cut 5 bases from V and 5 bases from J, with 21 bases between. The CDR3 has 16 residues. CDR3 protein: CASSPGGGGGWETQYF. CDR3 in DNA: TGTGCCAGCAGCCCCGGGGGAGGGGGCGGGTGGGAGACCCAGTACTTC.

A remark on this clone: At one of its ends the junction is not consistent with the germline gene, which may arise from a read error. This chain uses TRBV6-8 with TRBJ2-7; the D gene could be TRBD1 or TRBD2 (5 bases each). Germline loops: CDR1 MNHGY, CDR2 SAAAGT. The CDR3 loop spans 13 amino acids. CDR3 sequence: CAISGGQGSEQYF. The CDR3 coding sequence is TGTGCCATCAGTGGAGGTCAGGGTAGCGAGCAGTACTTC.

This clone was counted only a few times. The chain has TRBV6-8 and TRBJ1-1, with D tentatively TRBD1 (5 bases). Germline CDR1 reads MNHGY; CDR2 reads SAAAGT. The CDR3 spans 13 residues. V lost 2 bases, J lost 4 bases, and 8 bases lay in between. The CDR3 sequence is CASSYLGGTEAFF. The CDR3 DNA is TGTGCCAGCAGTTACCTCGGGGGCACTGAAGCTTTCTTT.

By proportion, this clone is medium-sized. The CDR3 here is CASNLGGQGVYEQYF. CDR3 sequence (DNA): TGTGCCAGCAACCTGGGGGGACAGGGGGTCTACGAGCAGTACTTC. The rearrangement links TRBV6-8 to TRBJ2-7; 11 nucleotides line up with TRBD1. V shed 7 bases and J 3 bases; nucleotides not matched to a gene: 8. The CDR3 extends over 15 amino acids. CDR1 and CDR2 (germline): MNHGY, SAAAGT.

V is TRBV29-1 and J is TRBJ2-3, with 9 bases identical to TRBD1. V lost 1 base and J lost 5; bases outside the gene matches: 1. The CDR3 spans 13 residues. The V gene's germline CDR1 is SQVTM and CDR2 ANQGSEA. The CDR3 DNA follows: TGCAGCGTTGAAGGGACAGGGGTAGATACGCAGTATTTT. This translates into CSVEGTGVDTQYF.

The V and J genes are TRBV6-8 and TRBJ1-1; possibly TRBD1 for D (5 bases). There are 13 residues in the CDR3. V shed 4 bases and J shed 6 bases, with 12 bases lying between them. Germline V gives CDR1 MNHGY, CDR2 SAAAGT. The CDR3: CASSWDLMAEAFF. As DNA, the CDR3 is TGTGCCAGCAGTTGGGACTTGATGGCTGAAGCTTTCTTT.

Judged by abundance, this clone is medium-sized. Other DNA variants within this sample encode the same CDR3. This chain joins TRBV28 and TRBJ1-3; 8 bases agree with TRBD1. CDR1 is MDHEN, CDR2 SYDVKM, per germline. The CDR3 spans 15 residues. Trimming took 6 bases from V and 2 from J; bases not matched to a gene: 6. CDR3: CASRSDRVPGNTIYF. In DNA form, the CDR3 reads TGTGCCAGCAGATCGGACAGGGTWCCTGGAAACACCATATATTTT.

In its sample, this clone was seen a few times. DNA for the CDR3: TGTGCCAGCAGTTCGGGGGGAAATGACTATGGCTACACCTTC. Its translation: CASSSGGNDYGYTF. The V and J genes are TRBV28 and TRBJ1-2, with a tentative D call TRBD1 (5 bases). This CDR3 region has 14 residues. The germline V gene has CDR1 MDHEN and CDR2 SYDVKM. V was trimmed by 4 bases and J by 3 bases, leaving 12 bases between them.

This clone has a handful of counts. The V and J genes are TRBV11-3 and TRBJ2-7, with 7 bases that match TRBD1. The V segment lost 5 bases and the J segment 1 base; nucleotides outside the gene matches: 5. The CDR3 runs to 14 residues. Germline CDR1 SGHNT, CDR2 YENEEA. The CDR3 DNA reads TGTGCCAGCAGCGTCATACAGGGGTCCTACGAGCAGTACTTC. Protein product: CASSVIQGSYEQYF.